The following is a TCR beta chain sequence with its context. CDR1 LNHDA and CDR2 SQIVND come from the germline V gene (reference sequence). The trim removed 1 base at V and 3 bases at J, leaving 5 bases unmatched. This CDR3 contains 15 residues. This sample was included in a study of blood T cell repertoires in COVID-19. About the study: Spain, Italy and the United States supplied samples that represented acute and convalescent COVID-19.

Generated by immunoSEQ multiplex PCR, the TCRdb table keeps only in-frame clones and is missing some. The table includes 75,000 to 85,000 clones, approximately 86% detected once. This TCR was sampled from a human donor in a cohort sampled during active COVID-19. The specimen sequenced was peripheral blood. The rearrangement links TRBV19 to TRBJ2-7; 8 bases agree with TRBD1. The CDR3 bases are TGTGCCAGTAGTATAGTCCAGGGGGCAGACTACGAGCAGTACTTC. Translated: CASSIVQGADYEQYF.